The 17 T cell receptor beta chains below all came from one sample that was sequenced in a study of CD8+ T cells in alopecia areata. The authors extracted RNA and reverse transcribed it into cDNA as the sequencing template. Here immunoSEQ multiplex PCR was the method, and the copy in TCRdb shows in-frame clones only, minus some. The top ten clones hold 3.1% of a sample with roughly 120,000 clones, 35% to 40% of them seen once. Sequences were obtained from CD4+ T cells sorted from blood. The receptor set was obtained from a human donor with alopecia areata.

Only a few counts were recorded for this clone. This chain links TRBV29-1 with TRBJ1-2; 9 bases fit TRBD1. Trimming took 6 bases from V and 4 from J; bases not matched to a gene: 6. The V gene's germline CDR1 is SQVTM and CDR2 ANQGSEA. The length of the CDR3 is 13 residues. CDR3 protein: CSVGTGQTYGYTF. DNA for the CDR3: TGCAGCGTGGGGACAGGGCAAACCTATGGCTACACCTTC.

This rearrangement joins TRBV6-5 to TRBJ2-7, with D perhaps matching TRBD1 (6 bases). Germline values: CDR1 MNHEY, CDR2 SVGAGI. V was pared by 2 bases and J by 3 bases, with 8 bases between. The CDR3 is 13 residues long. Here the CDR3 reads CASSYQQGYEQYF. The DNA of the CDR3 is TGTGCCAGCAGTTACCAACAGGGCTACGAGCAGTACTTC.

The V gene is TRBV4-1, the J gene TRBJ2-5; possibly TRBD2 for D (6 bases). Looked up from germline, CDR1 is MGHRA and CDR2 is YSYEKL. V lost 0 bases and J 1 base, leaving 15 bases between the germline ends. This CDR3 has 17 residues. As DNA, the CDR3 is TGCGCCAGCAGCCAAGAGGAAGCGAGGAGGGGCCAAGAGACCCAGTACTTC. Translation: CASSQEEARRGQETQYF.

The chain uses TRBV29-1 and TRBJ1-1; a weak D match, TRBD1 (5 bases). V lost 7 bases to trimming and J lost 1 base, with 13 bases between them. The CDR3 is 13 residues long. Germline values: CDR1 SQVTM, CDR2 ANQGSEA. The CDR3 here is CSALGQGNTEAFF. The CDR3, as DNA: TGCAGCGCCCTCGGGCAGGGGAACACTGAAGCTTTCTTT.

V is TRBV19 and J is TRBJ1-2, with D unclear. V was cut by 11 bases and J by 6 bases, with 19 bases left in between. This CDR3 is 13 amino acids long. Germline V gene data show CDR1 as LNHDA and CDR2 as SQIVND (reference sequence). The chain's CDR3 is CAARTSGKNGYTF. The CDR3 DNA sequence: TGTGCCGCGCGGACCTCGGGAAAGAATGGCTACACCTTC.

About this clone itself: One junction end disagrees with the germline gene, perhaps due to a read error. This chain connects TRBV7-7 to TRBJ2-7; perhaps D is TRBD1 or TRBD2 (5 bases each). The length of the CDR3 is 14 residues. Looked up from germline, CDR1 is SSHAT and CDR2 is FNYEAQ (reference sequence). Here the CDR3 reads CASSRDGSSYEQYF. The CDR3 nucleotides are TGTGCTAGCAGCCGGGACGGTAGCTCCTACGAGCAGTACTTC.

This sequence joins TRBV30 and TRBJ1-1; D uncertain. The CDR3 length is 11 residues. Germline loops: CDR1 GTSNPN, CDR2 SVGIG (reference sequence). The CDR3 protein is CVVQPNTEAFF. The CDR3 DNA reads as TGTGTGGTGCAGCCGAACACTGAAGCTTTCTTT.

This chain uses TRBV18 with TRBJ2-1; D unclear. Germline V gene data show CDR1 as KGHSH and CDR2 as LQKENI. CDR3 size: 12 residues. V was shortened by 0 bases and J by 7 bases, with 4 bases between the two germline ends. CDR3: CASSPPFNEQFF. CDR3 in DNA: TGTGCCAGCTCACCACCATTTAATGAGCAGTTCTTC.

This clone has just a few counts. The CDR3 DNA reads TGTGCCAGCAGCCCACCAAAGAGGGCTTACGAGCAGTACTTC. It translates to CASSPPKRAYEQYF. The chain carries TRBV11-3 and TRBJ2-7, with D perhaps matching TRBD2 (5 bases). This CDR3 has 14 amino acids. Trimming pared 5 bases from V and 4 bases from J, leaving 15 bases between. Germline assignment: CDR1 SGHNT and CDR2 YENEEA.

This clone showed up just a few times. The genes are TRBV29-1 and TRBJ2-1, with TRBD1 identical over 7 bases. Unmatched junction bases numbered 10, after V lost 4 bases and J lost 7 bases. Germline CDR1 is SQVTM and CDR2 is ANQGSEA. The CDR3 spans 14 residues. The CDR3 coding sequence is TGCAGCGTTGTTCGCCCGGGACAGTCAAATGAGCAGTTCTTC. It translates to CSVVRPGQSNEQFF.

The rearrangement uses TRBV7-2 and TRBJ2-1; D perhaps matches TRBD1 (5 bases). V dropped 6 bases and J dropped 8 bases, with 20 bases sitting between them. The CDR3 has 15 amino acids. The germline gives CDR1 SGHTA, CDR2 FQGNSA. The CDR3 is CASRITGLEGDEQFF. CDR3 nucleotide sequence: TGTGCCAGCAGAATTACGGGTCTCGAAGGGGATGAGCAGTTCTTC.

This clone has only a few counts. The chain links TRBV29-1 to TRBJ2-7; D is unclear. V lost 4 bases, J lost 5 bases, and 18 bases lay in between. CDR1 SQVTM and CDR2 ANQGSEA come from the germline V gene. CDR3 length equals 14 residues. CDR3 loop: CSVVKSDVWNEQYF. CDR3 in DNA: TGCAGCGTTGTGAAGTCGGACGTCTGGAACGAGCAGTACTTC.

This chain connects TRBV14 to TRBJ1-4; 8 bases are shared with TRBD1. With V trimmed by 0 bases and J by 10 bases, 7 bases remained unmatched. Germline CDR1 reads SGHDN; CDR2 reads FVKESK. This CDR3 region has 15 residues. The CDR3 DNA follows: TGTGCCAGCAGCCAAGAGGGCAGGGGGCCTGCAAAACTGTTTTTT. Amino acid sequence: CASSQEGRGPAKLFF. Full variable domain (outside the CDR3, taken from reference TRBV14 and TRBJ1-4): EAGVTQFPSHSVIEKGQTVTLRCDPISGHDNLYWYRRVMGKEIKFLLHFVKESKQDESGMPNNRFLAERTGGTYSTLKVQPAELEDSGVYFCASSQEGRGPAKLFFGSGTQLSVL.

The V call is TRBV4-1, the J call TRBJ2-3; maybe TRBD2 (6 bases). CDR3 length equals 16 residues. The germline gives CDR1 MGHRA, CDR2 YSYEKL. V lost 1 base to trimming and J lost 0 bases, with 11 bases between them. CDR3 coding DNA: TGCGCCAGCAGCCAAGCTGCGGGGCCCAGCACAGATACGCAGTATTTT. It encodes CASSQAAGPSTDTQYF.

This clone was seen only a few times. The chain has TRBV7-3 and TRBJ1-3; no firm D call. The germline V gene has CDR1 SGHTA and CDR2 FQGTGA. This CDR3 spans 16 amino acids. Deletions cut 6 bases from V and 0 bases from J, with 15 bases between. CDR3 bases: TGTGCCAGCAGTCTTTCGAGGATGAGCTCTGGAAACACCATATATTTT. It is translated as CASSLSRMSSGNTIYF.

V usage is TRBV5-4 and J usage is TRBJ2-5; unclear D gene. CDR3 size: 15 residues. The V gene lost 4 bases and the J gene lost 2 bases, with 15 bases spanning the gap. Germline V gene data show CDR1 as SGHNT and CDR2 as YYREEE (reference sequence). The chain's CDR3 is CASSRSALEQETQYF. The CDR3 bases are TGTGCCAGCAGCCGATCGGCGCTAGAACAAGAGACCCAGTACTTC.

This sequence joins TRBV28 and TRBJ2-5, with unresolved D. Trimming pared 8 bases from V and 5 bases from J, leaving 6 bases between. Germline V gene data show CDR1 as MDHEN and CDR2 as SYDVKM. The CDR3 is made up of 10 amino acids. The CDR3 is CASGPETQYF. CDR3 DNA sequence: TGTGCCAGCGGACCGGAGACCCAGTACTTC.